A single sample gave rise to the 9 T cell receptor beta chains below, sequenced in a study of T cells in Graves' hyperthyroidism and ophthalmopathy. Researchers took RNA transcripts and amplified the TCR beta CDR3 regions from them. The study used the HTBI primer set for a first-round RT-PCR of the TCR CDR3. Via MiXCR, TCRdb re-called the multiplex PCR reads, giving one row per CDR3 protein. The profile covers a few hundred thousand distinct CDR3 sequences, with roughly 20% appearing a single time and more than 25% taken by the ten largest. The sample comprised blood. The receptors derive from a man aged 18 to 30 with Graves' hyperthyroidism.

This clonotype was detected ten times or more. The chain has TRBV29-1 and TRBJ2-7; 7 bases are shared with TRBD2. This CDR3 is 14 amino acids long. Looked up from germline, CDR1 is SQVTM and CDR2 is ANQGSEA. V lost 1 base, J lost 0 bases, and 3 bases stayed unmatched. CDR3 bases: TGCAGCGTTGAAGGGCTAGCGGACTCCTACGAGCAGTACTTC. The encoded protein is CSVEGLADSYEQYF.

This clonotype was counted many times. CDR3 sequence: CSVGVGQGGFYEQYF. The CDR3 nucleotides read TGCAGCGTCGGGGTAGGGCAGGGAGGGTTCTACGAGCAGTACTTC. V is TRBV29-1 and J is TRBJ2-7; 7 bases agree with TRBD2. The CDR3 sequence is 15 residues long. Germline V lookup: CDR1 SQVTM, CDR2 ANQGSEA. The J segment lost 3 bases and the V segment lost 6 bases, leaving 14 bases of the junction unmatched.

V gene TRBV12-3 or TRBV12-4 combines with J gene TRBJ2-5; 8 bases map to TRBD2. Losses at the gene ends were 4 bases for V and 2 bases for J; bases not matched to a gene: 9. The CDR3 runs 16 residues. CDR3 region: CASSYPAGGLQETQYF. In DNA, the CDR3 is TGTGCCAGCAGTTACCCGGCGGGAGGTCTACAAGAGACCCAGTACTTC.

The genes are TRBV3-1 and TRBJ2-7; no definite D call. The V end lost 2 bases, the J end lost 3 bases, and 14 bases lay between the germline ends. Germline CDR1 reads LGHDT; CDR2 reads YNNKEL (reference sequence). This CDR3 has 15 amino acids. Here the CDR3 reads CASSQFSTYGYEQYF. The DNA for the CDR3 is TGTGCCAGCAGCCAATTCTCCACTTACGGCTACGAGCAGTACTTC.

Many counts were recorded for this clonotype. The chain recombines TRBV28 with TRBJ2-2; 8 bases agree with TRBD1. The V and J ends lost 6 bases and 2 bases, in that order; junction bases with no gene match: 5. Per germline, CDR1 MDHEN and CDR2 SYDVKM. The CDR3 length is 15 residues. In nucleotides, the CDR3 is TGTGCCAGCAGCCTGACAGGGGTAAACACCGGGGAGCTGTTTTTT. Translating it yields CASSLTGVNTGELFF. The full variable domain, completed using reference TRBV28 and TRBJ2-2, is DVKVTQSSRYLVKRTGEKVFLECVQDMDHENMFWYRQDPGLGLRLIYFSYDVKMKEKGDIPEGYSVSREKKERFSLILESASTNQTSMYLCASSLTGVNTGELFFGEGSRLTVL.

This clonotype was seen ten or more times. The chain links TRBV27 to TRBJ1-1; maybe TRBD1 (5 bases). Germline V gives CDR1 MNHEY, CDR2 SMNVEV (reference sequence). The V and J ends lost 5 bases and 4 bases respectively, with 17 bases between them. CDR3 length: 15 residues. The DNA of the CDR3 is TGTGCCAGCAGTATCGGGGCCGGATCGCTCACTGAAGCTTTCTTT. This gives the protein CASSIGAGSLTEAFF.

This clonotype was detected ten times or more. The gene calls are TRBV20-1 and TRBJ2-5, with D hard to call. This CDR3 has 13 amino acids. The germline V gene encodes CDR1 DFQATT and CDR2 SNEGSKA (reference sequence). Trimming took 0 bases from V and 5 from J, leaving 10 bases between them. The CDR3 nucleotides are TGCAGTGCTAGAGACATACTGGGGGAGACCCAGTACTTC. Amino acid sequence: CSARDILGETQYF.

This clonotype came up many times. The chain has TRBV28 and TRBJ1-1; D possibly corresponds to TRBD1 (5 bases). Germline values: CDR1 MDHEN, CDR2 SYDVKM. This CDR3 is 17 amino acids long. V lost 4 bases and J 4 bases, leaving 22 bases between the germline ends. The CDR3 protein is CASSSPGQGEWLTEAFF. The CDR3, as DNA: TGTGCCAGCAGTTCCCCAGGGCAGGGCGAATGGCTCACTGAAGCTTTCTTT.

This clonotype was detected many times. This chain joins TRBV5-1 and TRBJ1-2; D may be TRBD1 (6 bases). The germline CDR1 and CDR2 sequences are SGHRS and YFSETQ. Trimming pared 1 base from V and 8 bases from J, leaving 21 bases between. This CDR3 has 16 amino acids. The CDR3 spells CASSLHWTAQKSGYTF. The DNA of the CDR3 is TGCGCCAGCAGCTTGCATTGGACAGCGCAAAAGTCAGGCTACACCTTC.